The clone carrying this T cell receptor beta chain rates as medium-sized. Antigen specificity is unknown. This entry is derived from a study of OX40 agonist ivuxolimab in advanced cancers. Findings of the study overall: At 0.1 to 3.0 mg/kg and by week 6, clonal expansion occurred in CD4+ and CD8+ blood T cells.

Sequencing used immunoSEQ multiplex PCR; TCRdb keeps in-frame clones, though not all of them. This sample has about 18,000 clones, with 70% to 80% found just once. The receptor was derived from an adult with an advanced solid tumor such as melanoma, head and neck, liver or kidney cancer. The sequencing used CD4+ or CD8+ T cells sorted from blood, collected in a trial of the OX40 agonist ivuxolimab.

The CDR3, as DNA: TGCAGTGCTAGTGGGGGTGGTGAGCAGTTCTTC. Translated, it gives CSASGGGEQFF. This chain uses TRBV20-1 with TRBJ2-1; D may match TRBD1 or TRBD2 (5 bases each). CDR3 size: 11 residues. The germline V and J ends were trimmed by 3 bases and 9 bases, with 9 bases remaining between them. CDR1 is DFQATT, CDR2 SNEGSKA, per germline (reference sequence).